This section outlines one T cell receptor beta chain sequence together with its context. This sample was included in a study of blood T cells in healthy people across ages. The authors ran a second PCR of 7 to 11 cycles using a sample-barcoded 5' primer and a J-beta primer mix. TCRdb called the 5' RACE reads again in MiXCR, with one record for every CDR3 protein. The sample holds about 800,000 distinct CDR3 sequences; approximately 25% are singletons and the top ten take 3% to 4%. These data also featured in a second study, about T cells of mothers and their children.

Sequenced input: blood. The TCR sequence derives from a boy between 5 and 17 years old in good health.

The CDR3 sequence is CASSSGTEQFF. Written as DNA, the CDR3 is TGTGCCAGCAGCTCCGGGACAGAGCAGTTCTTC. The chain uses TRBV7-2 and TRBJ2-1; maybe TRBD1 (6 bases). The germline V gene encodes CDR1 SGHTA and CDR2 FQGNSA. The length of the CDR3 is 11 residues. Trimming cost V 4 bases and J 10 bases, with 8 bases left between them.